These 12 T cell receptor beta chains share one sample of origin, sequenced in a study of response to subunit inactivated influenza vaccine. TCRdb used MiXCR to reprocess the RT-PCR reads, holding one entry per CDR3 protein. The repertoire holds approximately 530,000 distinct CDR3 sequences, with approximately 7.8% as singletons. The sample here was PBMCs from blood, taken around 25 months after vaccination. The receptors here all came from a man in his fifties or sixties who received an inactivated influenza vaccine.

The CDR3 region is CASSYGQTWQYF. Written as DNA, the CDR3 is TGTGCCAGCAGTTACGGACAAACCTGGCAGTACTTC. The J gene is TRBJ2-7, the V gene TRBV12-3 or TRBV12-4, with D possibly being TRBD1 (5 bases). V lost 4 bases and J 9 bases, leaving 13 bases between the germline ends. The CDR3 is made up of 12 amino acids.

The V call is TRBV30, the J call TRBJ1-5; tentative D call: TRBD1 (5 bases). V gave up 2 bases and J gave up 3 bases, with 8 bases separating them. The CDR3 sequence is 13 residues long. CDR1 and CDR2 from the germline V gene are GTSNPN and SVGIG (reference sequence). The CDR3 protein is CAWSPGPNQPQHF. In nucleotides, the CDR3 is TGTGCCTGGAGTCCGGGGCCCAATCAGCCCCAGCATTTT.

V and J are TRBV6-1 and TRBJ2-7, with D perhaps TRBD1 (6 bases). Looked up from germline, CDR1 is MNHNS and CDR2 is SASEGT. The V gene lost 6 bases and the J gene lost 2 bases, with 17 bases spanning the gap. The length of the CDR3 is 15 residues. The CDR3: CASRKTGLSAYEQYF. The DNA for the CDR3 is TGTGCCAGCAGAAAAACAGGGCTTAGCGCCTACGAGCAGTACTTC.

Only a few counts were recorded for this clonotype. The chain couples TRBV20-1 to TRBJ2-7; 10 bases are a match to TRBD1. The germline gives CDR1 DFQATT, CDR2 SNEGSKA (reference sequence). CDR3 length equals 16 residues. Trimming at V came to 3 bases and at J to 6 bases, leaving 14 bases not matched to a gene. CDR3 nucleotides: TGCAGTGCTAGTTTTCCCCAGGACAGGGGGATCCCCGAGCAGTACTTC. This gives the protein CSASFPQDRGIPEQYF.

The V and J genes are TRBV11-2 and TRBJ2-5; 9 positions match TRBD2. Germline V gene sequence: CDR1 SGHAT, CDR2 FQNNGV. The V and J ends lost 8 bases and 4 bases, in that order; junction bases with no gene match: 11. The CDR3 totals 15 residues. The CDR3 bases are TGTGCCAGCGGACTAGCGTTGGGTTTGGGAGAGACCCAGTACTTC. It yields the protein CASGLALGLGETQYF. Supplemented by reference TRBV11-2 and TRBJ2-5, the full variable domain reads EAGVAQSPRYKIIEKRQSVAFWCNPISGHATLYWYQQILGQGPKLLIQFQNNGVVDDSQLPKDRFSAERLKGVDSTLKIQPAKLEDSAVYLCASGLALGLGETQYFGPGTRLLVL.

This clonotype was seen a handful of times. The CDR3 here is CASSQEAREGKLFF. CDR3 coding DNA: TGCGCCAGCAGCCAAGAGGCCCGGGAGGGAAAACTGTTTTTT. The chain couples TRBV4-1 to TRBJ1-4; D is undetermined. The germline gives CDR1 MGHRA, CDR2 YSYEKL. Trimming took off 0 bases at V and 10 bases at J, with 12 bases between the two ends. The CDR3 is 14 amino acids.

This clonotype has a handful of counts. The chain uses TRBV19 and TRBJ2-7, with D uncertain. CDR1 and CDR2 (germline): LNHDA, SQIVND (reference sequence). The CDR3 runs to 12 residues. The V end was cut by 10 bases, the J end by 1 base, with 11 bases between. CDR3 bases: TGTGCCACCACCGACATTTCCTACGAGCAGTACTTC. Its protein is CATTDISYEQYF.

This clonotype was found a few times. The J gene is TRBJ2-2, the V gene TRBV7-8; 7 positions match TRBD1. Trimming removed 3 bases from V and 0 bases from J; junction bases left unmatched: 10. Germline CDR1 is SGHVS and CDR2 is FQNEAQ. This CDR3 spans 18 amino acids. In nucleotides, the CDR3 is TGTGCCAGCAGCTTCAGCCGAGCCGGGACAGCGAACACCGGGGAGCTGTTTTTT. Translation gives CASSFSRAGTANTGELFF.

This clonotype was found many times. The rearrangement links TRBV6-1 to TRBJ2-5, with a possible D match to TRBD1 (5 bases). The CDR3 has 13 amino acids. CDR1 and CDR2 (germline): MNHNS, SASEGT. The V gene lost 6 bases and the J gene lost 3 bases, with 11 bases spanning the gap. CDR3 coding DNA: TGTGCCAGCAGACCCCGCAGGGAAGAGACCCAGTACTTC. This encodes CASRPRREETQYF.

The sample holds one count of this clonotype. A junction end diverges from the germline sequence, so it may reflect a read error. The chain has TRBV12-3 or TRBV12-4 and TRBJ1-5; tentative D call: TRBD1 (5 bases). The CDR3 has 15 amino acids. The CDR3 is CASSPAGRSSQPQHF. In DNA, the CDR3 is TGTGCCAGCAGTCCCGCGGGGCGGAGCAGTCAGCCCCAGCATTTT.

The sample holds a few counts of this clonotype. The CDR3 reads CASSLDRGVHEQYF. The DNA for the CDR3 is TGTGCCAGCAGCTTGGACAGGGGGGTCCACGAGCAGTACTTC. The V and J genes are TRBV11-3 and TRBJ2-7; 10 bases fit TRBD1. The CDR3 totals 14 residues. The germline V gene encodes CDR1 SGHNT and CDR2 YENEEA. The J segment lost 5 bases and the V segment lost 3 bases, leaving 4 bases of the junction unmatched. Complete variable domain (other parts from reference TRBV11-3 and TRBJ2-7): EAGVVQSPRYKIIEKKQPVAFWCNPISGHNTLYWYLQNLGQGPELLIRYENEEAVDDSQLPKDRFSAERLKGVDSTLKIQPAELGDSAVYLCASSLDRGVHEQYFGPGTRLTVT.

This clonotype was observed a handful of times. The junction and the germline gene differ at one end; a read error may be behind it. This rearrangement joins TRBV7-9 to TRBJ2-7; 8 bases are shared with TRBD2. CDR3 length: 16 amino acids. The V gene's germline CDR1 is SEHNR and CDR2 FQNEAQ (reference sequence). The CDR3 DNA follows: TGTGCCAGCAGCGTAGCGAGCGGGGGAAGCTCCTACGAGCAGTACTTC. Its translation is CASSVASGGSSYEQYF. Based on the CDR3 plus reference TRBV7-9 and TRBJ2-7, the full variable domain is DTGVSQNPRHKITKRGQNVTFRCDPISEHNRLYWYRQTLGQGPEFLTYFQNEAQLEKSRLLSDRFSAERPKGSFSTLEIQRTEQGDSAMYLCASSVASGGSSYEQYFGPGTRLTVT.